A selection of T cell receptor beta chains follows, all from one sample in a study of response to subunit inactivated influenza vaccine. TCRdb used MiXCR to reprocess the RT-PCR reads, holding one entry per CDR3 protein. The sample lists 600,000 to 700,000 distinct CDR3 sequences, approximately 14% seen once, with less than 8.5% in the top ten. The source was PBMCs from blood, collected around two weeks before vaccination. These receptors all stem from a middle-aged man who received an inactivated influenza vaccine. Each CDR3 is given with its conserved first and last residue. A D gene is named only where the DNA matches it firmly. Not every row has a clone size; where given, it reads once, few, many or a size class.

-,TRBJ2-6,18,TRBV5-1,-,CASSLAGTAYSGANVLTF,TGCGCCAGCAGCTTGGCGGGGACGGCCTACTCTGGGGCCAACGTCCTGACTTTC
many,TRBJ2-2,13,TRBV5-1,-,CASRGADTGELFF,TGCGCCAGCAGAGGAGCGGACACCGGGGAGCTGTTTTTT
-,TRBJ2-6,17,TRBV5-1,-,CASSPWVQPGGANVLTF,TGCGCCAGCAGCCCCTGGGTACAACCGGGCGGGGCCAACGTCCTGACTTTC
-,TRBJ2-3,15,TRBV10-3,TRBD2,CAIASGGARTDTQYF,TGTGCCATAGCTAGCGGGGGGGCCCGCACAGATACGCAGTATTTT
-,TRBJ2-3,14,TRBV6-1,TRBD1,CASARDSTADTQYF,TGTGCCAGTGCCCGGGACAGTACGGCAGATACGCAGTATTTT
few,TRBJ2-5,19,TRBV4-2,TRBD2,CASSRERLAGGGHQETQYF,TGTGCCAGCAGCCGAGAGAGACTAGCGGGAGGGGGTCACCAAGAGACCCAGTACTTC
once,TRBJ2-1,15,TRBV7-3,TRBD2,CASSPFTGGYNEQFF,TGTGCCAGCAGCCCATTTACGGGAGGGTACAATGAGCAGTTCTTC
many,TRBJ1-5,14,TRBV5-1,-,CASSLESGNQPQHF,TGCGCCAGCAGCTTGGAGTCAGGCAATCAGCCCCAGCATTTT
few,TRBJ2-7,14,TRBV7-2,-,CASSLPGTASEQYF,TGTGCCAGCAGCTTACCCGGAACCGCCTCCGAGCAGTACTTC
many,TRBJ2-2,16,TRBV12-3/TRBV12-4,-,CASFGTGTSNTGELFF,TGTGCCAGCTTTGGAACAGGGACTTCGAACACCGGGGAGCTGTTTTTT
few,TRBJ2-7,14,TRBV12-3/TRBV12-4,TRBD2,CASSGLAGGGEQYF,TGTGCCAGCAGCGGACTAGCGGGAGGAGGCGAGCAGTACTTC
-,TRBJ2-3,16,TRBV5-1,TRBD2,CASSSRLAGGSDTQYF,TGCGCCAGCAGCTCCAGACTAGCGGGGGGCTCAGATACGCAGTATTTT
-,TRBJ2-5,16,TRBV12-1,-,CASSSGQGNGQETQYF,TGTGCCAGCAGCTCGGGACAGGGGAACGGTCAAGAGACCCAGTACTTC
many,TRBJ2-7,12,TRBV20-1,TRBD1,CSARGPGQGLYF,TGCAGTGCTAGGGGCCCGGGACAGGGGTTGTACTTC
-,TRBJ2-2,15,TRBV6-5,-,CASSYSDRGGGELFF,TGTGCCAGCAGTTACTCGGACAGAGGGGGCGGGGAGCTGTTTTTT
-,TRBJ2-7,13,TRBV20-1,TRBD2,CSDRLAGNYEQYF,TGCAGTGATCGACTAGCGGGCAACTACGAGCAGTACTTC
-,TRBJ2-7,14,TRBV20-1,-,CSARDRGILYEQYF,TGCAGTGCTAGAGATCGGGGAATCCTCTACGAGCAGTACTTC
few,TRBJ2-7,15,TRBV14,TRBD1,CASSPPGTGIHEQYF,TGTGCCAGCAGCCCCCCTGGGACAGGGATCCACGAGCAGTACTTC
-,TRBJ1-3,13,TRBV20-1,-,CSAIEGGGNTIYF,TGCAGTGCTATCGAGGGAGGTGGAAACACCATATATTTT
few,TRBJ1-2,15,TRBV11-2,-,CASSSFRRYRDGYTF,TGTGCCAGCAGCTCCTTTCGGAGGTATAGAGATGGCTACACCTTC
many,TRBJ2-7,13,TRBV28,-,CASSLPENSRLYF,TGTGCCAGCAGTTTACCGGAGAACAGCCGGTTATACTTC
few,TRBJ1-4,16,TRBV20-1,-,CSARVMGASANEKLFF,TGCAGTGCTAGAGTAATGGGGGCGTCGGCTAATGAAAAACTGTTTTTT
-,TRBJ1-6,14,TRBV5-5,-,CASSFEQGGSPLHF,TGTGCCAGCAGCTTCGAACAGGGTGGGTCACCCCTCCACTTT
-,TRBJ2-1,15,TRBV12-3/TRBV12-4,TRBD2,CASIEVGGDYNEQFF,TGTGCCAGCATCGAGGTTGGGGGGGACTACAATGAGCAGTTCTTC
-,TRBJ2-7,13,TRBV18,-,CASSLLLGDEQYF,TGTGCCAGCTCACTTCTTCTAGGGGACGAGCAGTACTTC
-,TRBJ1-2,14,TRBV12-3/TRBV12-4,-,CASSFGQVNYGYTF,TGTGCCAGCAGTTTCGGGCAGGTTAACTATGGCTACACCTTC
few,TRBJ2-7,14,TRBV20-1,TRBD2,CSARGSGRSYEQYF,TGCAGTGCTAGAGGTAGCGGGAGGAGCTACGAGCAGTACTTC
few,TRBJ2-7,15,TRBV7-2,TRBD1,CASSARTGGPYEQYF,TGTGCCAGCAGCGCCAGGACAGGGGGCCCCTACGAGCAGTACTTC
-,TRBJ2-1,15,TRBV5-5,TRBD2,CASSLTSGGMGEQFF,TGTGCCAGCAGCTTGACTAGCGGGGGGATGGGTGAGCAGTTCTTC
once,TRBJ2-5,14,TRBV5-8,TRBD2,CASSLPGGQETQYF,TGTGCCAGCAGCTTGCCGGGGGGCCAAGAGACCCAGTACTTC
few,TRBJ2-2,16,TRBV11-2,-,CASSLGPTGLTGELFF,TGTGCCAGCAGCTTAGGCCCGACAGGCTTGACCGGGGAGCTGTTTTTT
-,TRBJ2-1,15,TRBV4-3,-,CASSQERFSYNEQFF,TGCGCCAGCAGCCAAGAAAGATTCTCCTACAATGAGCAGTTCTTC
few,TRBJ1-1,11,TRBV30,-,CACRGNTEAFF,TGTGCCTGCCGGGGGAACACTGAAGCTTTCTTT
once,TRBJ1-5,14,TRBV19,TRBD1,CASNQGVSNQPQHF,TGTGCCAGTAATCAGGGGGTTAGCAATCAGCCCCAGCATTTT
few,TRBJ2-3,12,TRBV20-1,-,CSATAQGDTQYF,TGCAGTGCTACCGCCCAAGGGGATACGCAGTATTTT
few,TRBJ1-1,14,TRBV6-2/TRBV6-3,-,CASSRTGRSTEAFF,TGTGCCAGCAGCAGAACAGGGCGTAGCACTGAAGCTTTCTTT
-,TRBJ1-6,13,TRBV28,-,CASSQQGRSPLHF,TGTGCCAGCAGTCAACAGGGAAGGTCACCCCTCCACTTT
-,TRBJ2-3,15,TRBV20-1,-,CSASRERTHTDTQYF,TGCAGTGCTAGTAGAGAGCGGACGCACACAGATACGCAGTATTTT
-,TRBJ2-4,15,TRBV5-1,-,CASSDPGSAKNIQYF,TGCGCCAGCAGCGACCCGGGCAGTGCCAAAAACATTCAGTACTTC
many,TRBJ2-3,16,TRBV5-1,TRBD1,CASSSAAGGSTDTQYF,TGCGCCAGCAGCTCGGCGGCAGGGGGAAGCACAGATACGCAGTATTTT
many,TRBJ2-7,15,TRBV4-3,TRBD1,CASSQARTGGHEQYF,TGCGCCAGCAGCCAAGCCAGGACAGGGGGCCACGAGCAGTACTTC
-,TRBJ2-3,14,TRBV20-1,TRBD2,CSASVQGREGTQYF,TGCAGTGCTAGTGTGCAGGGCCGGGAGGGTACGCAGTATTTT
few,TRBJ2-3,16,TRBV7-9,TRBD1,CASSPGTAPSTDTQYF,TGTGCCAGCAGCCCCGGGACAGCCCCTAGCACAGATACGCAGTATTTT
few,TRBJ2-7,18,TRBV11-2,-,CASSLSTRRGLSTYEQYF,TGTGCCAGCAGCTTGTCTACGCGGCGGGGACTTTCTACCTACGAGCAGTACTTC
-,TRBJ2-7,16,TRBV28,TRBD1,CASSFTGTAVAYEQYF,TGTGCCAGCAGTTTCACCGGGACAGCCGTCGCTTACGAGCAGTACTTC
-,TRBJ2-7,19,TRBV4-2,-,CASSHAQRVGTYSSYEQYF,TGTGCCAGCAGCCACGCACAGCGGGTGGGCACTTATTCTTCCTACGAGCAGTACTTC
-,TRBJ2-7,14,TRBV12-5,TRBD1,CASGMDRGQDEQYF,TGTGCTAGTGGCATGGACAGGGGGCAGGACGAGCAGTACTTC
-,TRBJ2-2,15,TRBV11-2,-,CASSLVAVVTGELFF,TGTGCCAGCAGCTTAGTTGCCGTAGTCACCGGGGAGCTGTTTTTT
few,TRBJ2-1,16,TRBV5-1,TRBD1,CASSSDRGLSYNEQFF,TGCGCCAGCAGCTCCGACAGGGGGCTTTCCTACAATGAGCAGTTCTTC